The 15 T cell receptor beta chains below all came from one sample that was sequenced in a study of beta chain features in type 1 diabetes. All of the isolated RNA was reverse transcribed, so expressed TCRB transcripts were sequenced. Profiled with immunoSEQ multiplex PCR; TCRdb holds only in-frame clones, not every one. The profile shows under 800,000 clones, roughly 15% of them singletons. The sample was naive CD4+ T cells from blood. These TCRs come from a man aged 18-30 years in good health.

This clone was seen a handful of times. The gene calls are TRBV7-8 and TRBJ2-6; 8 bases are shared with TRBD1. V was clipped by 5 bases and J by 0 bases; unmatched bases: 6. The CDR3 runs 17 residues. Per the germline V gene, CDR1 is SGHVS and CDR2 is FQNEAQ. The CDR3 DNA is TGTGCCAGCAGCCTAAGGACAGGGAGCTCTGGGGCCAACGTCCTGACTTTC. Protein: CASSLRTGSSGANVLTF.

The V gene is TRBV5-6, the J gene TRBJ1-2, with a possible D match to TRBD1 (5 bases). The CDR3 has 17 amino acids. Trimming stripped 0 bases from V and 5 bases from J, with 20 bases between. Germline loops: CDR1 SGHDT, CDR2 YYEEEE. CDR3 DNA sequence: TGTGCCAGCAGCTTGGGGAGACAATCTACAAGGGGTTATGGCTACACCTTC. Its protein is CASSLGRQSTRGYGYTF. The full variable domain, its missing parts supplied by reference TRBV5-6 and TRBJ1-2, is DAGVTQSPTHLIKTRGQQVTLRCSPKSGHDTVSWYQQALGQGPQFIFQYYEEEERQRGNFPDRFSGHQFPNYSSELNVNALLLGDSALYLCASSLGRQSTRGYGYTFGSGTRLTVV.

This clone has more than one count but fewer than ten. The chain has TRBV4-2 and TRBJ2-5; D ambiguous. The CDR3 is made up of 12 amino acids. Per germline, CDR1 LGHNA and CDR2 YNFKEQ. V was pared by 4 bases and J by 2 bases, with 5 bases between. CDR3 coding DNA: TGTGCCAGCAGCCGTCGTCAAGAGACCCAGTACTTC. The encoded protein is CASSRRQETQYF.

With respect to this clone: One end of the junction does not line up with germline, which may come from a read error. This chain links TRBV5-1 with TRBJ1-1; D is perhaps TRBD1 (6 bases). The germline CDR1 and CDR2 sequences are SGHRS and YFSETQ. This CDR3 comprises 16 residues. CDR3 residues: CASNLGALAGSTEAFF. The CDR3, as DNA: TGCGCCAGCAACTTGGGGGCCTTGGCGGGGAGCACTGAAGCTTTCTTT.

The genes are TRBV30 and TRBJ1-2; TRBD1 aligns across 7 bases. J lost 4 bases, V lost 2 bases, and 4 bases had no gene match. The CDR3 is 13 residues long. The germline V gene encodes CDR1 GTSNPN and CDR2 SVGIG (reference sequence). The CDR3 DNA follows: TGTGCCTGGAGTTTCACAGGGGTCTATGGCTACACCTTC. It codes for CAWSFTGVYGYTF.

The V and J genes are TRBV15 and TRBJ1-6, with TRBD1 identical over 9 bases. This CDR3 is 15 amino acids long. CDR1 is LNHNV, CDR2 YYDKDF, per germline (reference sequence). The ends lost 6 bases at V and 10 bases at J; junction bases unmatched: 10. CDR3 DNA: TGTGCCACCAGTCCCCCAGGGACAGGGTCATCACCCCTCCACTTT. Translated: CATSPPGTGSSPLHF.

This rearrangement joins TRBV28 to TRBJ2-4, with D tentatively TRBD1 (6 bases). CDR3 length: 19 residues. Trimming removed 2 bases from V and 0 bases from J, with 20 bases in between. CDR1 MDHEN and CDR2 SYDVKM come from the germline V gene. In nucleotides, the CDR3 is TGTGCCAGCAGTTTAAAGGGCAGGGGTTCTGGGTTAGCCAAAAACATTCAGTACTTC. It yields the protein CASSLKGRGSGLAKNIQYF.

This clone turned up a few times. The chain is built from TRBV30 and TRBJ2-3; unclear D gene. Germline V gene lookup returns CDR1 GTSNPN and CDR2 SVGIG (reference sequence). The CDR3 runs 15 residues. V dropped 2 bases and J dropped 2 bases, with 14 bases sitting between them. CDR3 in DNA: TGTGCCTGGAGTAGGGAAGAAATCTTCACAGATACGCAGTATTTT. Its translation: CAWSREEIFTDTQYF.

This clone was seen at least ten times. Written as DNA, the CDR3 is TGCGCCAGCAGCCGGCTTTCTGGGGACCACGAGCAGTACTTC. Protein product: CASSRLSGDHEQYF. The chain links TRBV4-3 to TRBJ2-7; D possibly uses TRBD1 or TRBD2 (5 bases each). The germline gives CDR1 LGHNA, CDR2 YSLEER. The length of the CDR3 is 14 residues. Trimming removed 4 bases from V and 5 bases from J, with 15 bases in between.

The V call is TRBV7-2, the J call TRBJ2-5, with a possible D match to TRBD1 (5 bases). The V and J ends lost 5 bases and 1 base respectively, with 11 bases between them. This CDR3 spans 14 amino acids. The V gene's germline CDR1 is SGHTA and CDR2 FQGNSA. The CDR3 region has the DNA TGTGCCAGCAGCGGCGGCAGGGTCCAAGAGACCCAGTACTTC. This sequence encodes CASSGGRVQETQYF.

This chain links TRBV7-8 with TRBJ1-5, with D maybe TRBD1 (6 bases). Germline V lookup: CDR1 SGHVS, CDR2 FQNEAQ. The CDR3 runs 16 residues. The V and J ends lost 1 base and 5 bases respectively, with 15 bases between them. The CDR3 coding sequence is TGTGCCAGCAGCTTAGGATCGGGGGCAAAAGATCAGCCCCAGCATTTT. Its protein is CASSLGSGAKDQPQHF.

The chain has TRBV6-5 and TRBJ1-2; D unresolved. This CDR3 is built from 13 residues. The V end was cut by 2 bases, the J end by 4 bases, with 8 bases between. Germline V lookup: CDR1 MNHEY, CDR2 SVGAGI. The CDR3 is CASSYKESYGYTF. DNA for the CDR3: TGTGCCAGCAGTTACAAGGAAAGCTATGGCTACACCTTC.

This clone was counted a few times. The J gene is TRBJ1-5, the V gene TRBV7-9, with D unresolved. CDR3 length: 13 residues. The germline V gene has CDR1 SEHNR and CDR2 FQNEAQ (reference sequence). The V and J ends lost 7 bases and 7 bases respectively, with 14 bases between them. DNA for the CDR3: TGTGCCAGCACCCCCCCCTCGGGGCAGCCCCAGCATTTT. As protein: CASTPPSGQPQHF.

The rearrangement joins TRBV6-5 to TRBJ1-1; 9 bases agree with TRBD1. Trimming cost V 6 bases and J 2 bases; bases outside gene matches: 7. The CDR3 runs 15 residues. The germline CDR1 and CDR2 sequences are MNHEY and SVGAGI. The CDR3 protein is CASSHGGQGNTEAFF. Written as DNA, the CDR3 is TGTGCCAGCAGCCACGGGGGACAGGGCAACACTGAAGCTTTCTTT.

The rearrangement links TRBV12-5 to TRBJ2-1, with 8 positions matching TRBD1. Germline V gene lookup returns CDR1 LGHNT and CDR2 FRNRAP. Germline trimming cut 5 bases from V and 4 bases from J; bases unmatched to any gene: 7. The CDR3 has 15 amino acids. The CDR3 DNA reads as TGTGCTAGTGGTCTAGGGAGGACAGGGTACAATGAGCAGTTCTTC. Protein: CASGLGRTGYNEQFF.